Presented here are 20 T cell receptor beta chains from one specimen sequenced in a study of Ad26.COV2.S vaccination and SARS-CoV-2 variants. Documented treatment: about 20 received Ad26.COV2.S at low or high dose, single or two shots; several received placebo; per-sample allocation not given. Samples were taken on day 63 after the first vaccine or placebo injection. Sequenced by immunoSEQ multiplex PCR; TCRdb stores in-frame clones only, minus some. The sample consists of around 340,000 clones, 80% to 90% of them appearing once. Sequenced here: peripheral blood, sampled in a trial of Ad26.COV2.S vaccine versus placebo. The origin of the receptors is a person between 18 and 65 years old who received the Ad26.COV2.S COVID-19 vaccine or a placebo.

The J gene is TRBJ2-3, the V gene TRBV27; TRBD2 matches 9 bases. With V trimmed by 5 bases and J by 5 bases, 14 bases remained unmatched. Germline V lookup: CDR1 MNHEY, CDR2 SMNVEV (reference sequence). The CDR3 extends over 17 amino acids. The CDR3 here is CASSRSSGMAGIDTQYF. As DNA, the CDR3 is TGTGCCAGCAGTCGTTCTAGCGGGATGGCAGGGATAGATACGCAGTATTTT.

V and J are TRBV7-2 and TRBJ2-3; D unclear. V dropped 1 base and J dropped 2 bases, with 13 bases sitting between them. The CDR3 runs 16 residues. Per germline, CDR1 SGHTA and CDR2 FQGNSA. CDR3 sequence: CASSLVDWLSTDTQYF. The CDR3 nucleotides are TGTGCCAGCAGCTTAGTTGATTGGCTTTCCACAGATACGCAGTATTTT.

This clone was counted between two and nine times. The rearrangement joins TRBV4-1 to TRBJ1-2; D gene uncertain. The length of the CDR3 is 15 residues. Trimming shortened V by 4 bases and J by 3 bases, and 15 bases separated the two germline ends. From germline, CDR1 is MGHRA and CDR2 YSYEKL. CDR3 in DNA: TGCGCCAGCAGCCCAGTCCACGCCCCCGACTATGGCTACACCTTC. This encodes CASSPVHAPDYGYTF.

The V and J genes are TRBV11-2 and TRBJ2-2; tentatively, D is TRBD1 (7 bases). The CDR3 runs to 14 residues. V shed 8 bases and J shed 7 bases, with 17 bases lying between them. Germline CDR1 is SGHAT and CDR2 is FQNNGV. The CDR3 bases are TGTGCCAGCGACCCAGGGGGGTATATCGGGGAGCTGTTTTTT. Translating it yields CASDPGGYIGELFF.

The V call is TRBV7-2, the J call TRBJ1-3, with D perhaps matching TRBD1 (5 bases). Per germline, CDR1 SGHTA and CDR2 FQGNSA. V lost 4 bases and J lost 4, with 14 bases in between. The CDR3 spans 15 residues. CDR3 sequence reads: CASSSGTLTGNTIYF. In nucleotides, the CDR3 is TGTGCCAGCAGCTCCGGGACCCTGACCGGAAACACCATATATTTT.

The chain carries TRBV19 and TRBJ2-4; 9 bases agree with TRBD1. V dropped 5 bases and J dropped 6; count of bases not matched to a gene: 11. This CDR3 has 16 amino acids. From germline, CDR1 is LNHDA and CDR2 SQIVND (reference sequence). CDR3 residues: CASSAIQGARGNIQYF. Here the CDR3 DNA reads TGTGCCAGTAGTGCGATACAGGGGGCGCGAGGAAACATTCAGTACTTC.

The V call is TRBV19, the J call TRBJ2-7, with 8 bases identical to TRBD1. Germline V gives CDR1 LNHDA, CDR2 SQIVND (reference sequence). The CDR3 totals 14 residues. V shed 2 bases, J shed 5 bases, and the junction held 5 bases outside the gene matches. The CDR3 loop reads CASSITGGSNEQYF. CDR3 DNA sequence: TGTGCCAGTAGTATAACAGGGGGATCGAACGAGCAGTACTTC.

The rearrangement links TRBV3-1 (or the pseudogene TRBV3-2) to TRBJ2-1; maybe TRBD2 (5 bases). The CDR3 extends over 16 amino acids. Germline CDR1 is LGHDT and CDR2 is YNNKEL (reference sequence). With 4 bases removed from V and 8 bases from J, the gap between germline ends came to 21 bases. CDR3 amino acids: CASSRGSGQRVDEQFF. CDR3 bases: TGTGCCAGCAGCCGTGGGAGCGGTCAGAGGGTCGATGAGCAGTTCTTC.

This chain joins TRBV27 and TRBJ2-2, with a possible D match to TRBD2 (6 bases). V was cut by 7 bases and J by 5 bases, with 17 bases left in between. Germline CDR1 is MNHEY and CDR2 is SMNVEV (reference sequence). The CDR3 totals 15 residues. Written as DNA, the CDR3 is TGTGCCAGCACCCCCGGGAGTATCGGAACCGGGGAGCTGTTTTTT. The encoded protein is CASTPGSIGTGELFF.

CDR3 sequence reads: CASSPSGANNGQYF. For the CDR3, the DNA is TGTGCCAGCAGCCCCTCGGGGGCAAACAACGGGCAGTACTTC. The chain uses TRBV7-2 and TRBJ2-7, with D perhaps being TRBD1 or TRBD2 (6 bases each). The germline V gene has CDR1 SGHTA and CDR2 FQGNSA. The ends were cut back, 5 bases at V and 9 bases at J, with 20 bases in the middle. The CDR3 contains 14 residues.

The V and J genes are TRBV6-6 and TRBJ2-5; possibly TRBD1 for D (5 bases). This CDR3 comprises 14 residues. From germline, CDR1 is MNHNY and CDR2 SVGAGI (reference sequence). With 10 bases removed from V and 2 bases from J, the gap between germline ends came to 17 bases. The DNA for the CDR3 is TGTGCCATTCGGGCAGGGCAACTGCAAGAGACCCAGTACTTC. This sequence encodes CAIRAGQLQETQYF.

V gene TRBV19 combines with J gene TRBJ2-2; D could derive from TRBD1 or TRBD2 (5 bases each). CDR1 is LNHDA, CDR2 SQIVND, per germline (reference sequence). The CDR3 is 17 residues long. V was cut by 4 bases and J by 7 bases, with 22 bases left in between. The CDR3 region is CASSTTGTPVSGGELFF. In DNA, the CDR3 is TGTGCCAGTAGTACTACCGGGACCCCGGTTTCGGGCGGGGAGCTGTTTTTT.

The chain links TRBV19 to TRBJ1-3; no definite D call. The germline V and J ends were trimmed by 7 bases and 0 bases, with 13 bases remaining between them. Germline V gene data show CDR1 as LNHDA and CDR2 as SQIVND (reference sequence). The length of the CDR3 is 15 residues. CDR3 coding DNA: TGTGCCAGTAAGGGCAGCCACAACTCTGGAAACACCATATATTTT. Protein sequence: CASKGSHNSGNTIYF.

This clone turned up a few times. V is TRBV18 and J is TRBJ1-3; D remains unclear. The CDR3 sequence is 14 residues long. Trimming took 3 bases from V and 4 from J, leaving 10 bases between them. Germline assignment: CDR1 KGHSH and CDR2 LQKENI. The CDR3 sequence: CASSPDAAGNTIYF. The CDR3 DNA reads as TGTGCCAGCTCACCGGACGCTGCAGGAAACACCATATATTTT.

The V gene is TRBV6-5, the J gene TRBJ2-4; a possible D gene is TRBD1 (5 bases). CDR3 length equals 13 residues. The V and J ends lost 8 bases and 1 base respectively, with 9 bases between them. The germline V gene has CDR1 MNHEY and CDR2 SVGAGI. CDR3 in DNA: TGTGCCAGCCCCGACAGTGCCAAAAACATTCAGTACTTC. Its translation is CASPDSAKNIQYF.

This chain links TRBV24-1 with TRBJ2-1, with D perhaps matching TRBD2 (5 bases). This CDR3 region has 11 residues. V was pared by 4 bases and J by 9 bases, with 6 bases between. Looked up from germline, CDR1 is KGHDR and CDR2 is SFDVKD. CDR3 coding DNA: TGTGCCACCAGTGACCGGGGTGAGCAGTTCTTC. Translated, it gives CATSDRGEQFF.

V gene TRBV14 combines with J gene TRBJ2-7, with a possible D match to TRBD1 (5 bases). The germline V gene has CDR1 SGHDN and CDR2 FVKESK. The CDR3 covers 14 residues. Between the trimmed V and J ends, which lost 1 base and 6 bases, there was a span of 13 bases. DNA of the CDR3: TGTGCCAGCAGCCAAGTGTACAGGCCCAGCGAGCAGTACTTC. Translating it yields CASSQVYRPSEQYF.

This clone has just one count. This sequence joins TRBV27 and TRBJ1-1, with D perhaps TRBD1 (5 bases). Trimming took off 6 bases at V and 6 bases at J, with 20 bases between the two ends. The CDR3 has 15 amino acids. Looked up from germline, CDR1 is MNHEY and CDR2 is SMNVEV (reference sequence). CDR3 protein: CASRTYGALGAEAFF. Written as DNA, the CDR3 is TGTGCCAGCAGGACCTATGGGGCGCTCGGAGCTGAAGCTTTCTTT.

The chain joins TRBV28 to TRBJ1-5; TRBD1 might be the D (6 bases). V was clipped by 6 bases and J by 4 bases, with 7 bases between them. Germline V lookup: CDR1 MDHEN, CDR2 SYDVKM. The CDR3 covers 12 residues. CDR3 sequence (DNA): TGTGCCAGCAGAGACAGGAATCAGCCCCAGCATTTT. Translation: CASRDRNQPQHF.

The V and J genes are TRBV4-3 and TRBJ2-1; possibly TRBD2 for D (6 bases). Germline V lookup: CDR1 LGHNA, CDR2 YSLEER. Trimming shortened V by 2 bases and J by 14 bases, and 16 bases separated the two germline ends. This CDR3 contains 13 residues. The CDR3, as DNA: TGCGCCAGCAGCCAATTTGGGGTCGCGGGAAAGTTCTTC. It is translated as CASSQFGVAGKFF.